This TCR beta chain was profiled in a study of T cell repertoires in cytomegalovirus infection. About the research overall: Public signatures in TCR beta pointed to CMV infection and matching HLA type. General study results and limits: Carriage of CMV together with the relevant HLA was identifiable through cumulative public TCR beta family frequency.

TCRdb reprocessed the reads with MiXCR, giving one entry per CDR3 protein. Of around 900,000 distinct CDR3 sequences listed, about a third are singletons. Trimming took off 0 bases at V and 4 bases at J, with 15 bases between the two ends. The CDR3 length is 16 residues. Germline V gene data show CDR1 as MNHEY and CDR2 as SMNVEV (reference sequence). Concerning this clonotype itself: Its antigen remains unidentified.

This material consisted of cultured CD8+ T cells from PBMCs, taken from culture after CMV antigen stimulation. The TCR comes from a human donor in good health (CMV status not recorded). Some clones in this sample may be carry-over from other donors' samples. The J gene is TRBJ1-2, the V gene TRBV27; weak D call: TRBD1 (6 bases). This CDR3 reads CASSLSGPGGLYGYTF. The CDR3 coding sequence is TGTGCCAGCAGTTTATCCGGACCCGGGGGGCTCTATGGCTACACCTTC.